This T cell receptor beta chain was recovered during a study of CD8+ T cells in alopecia areata. As for the study in general: Patients in the treated group were given tofacitinib by mouth, 5 to 10 mg twice a day. Dosing with tofacitinib proceeded for 6 to 18 months, followed by 6 months off drug. Study-level findings and limits: Lesional scalp displayed greater clonality than normal scalp, most notably in alopecia totalis/universalis. Whereas mice showed it more clearly, TCR sharing across patients was murkier, possibly because of HLA.

Points on this clone: As yet, its antigen is unknown.

There are 13 residues in the CDR3. Germline CDR1 is SGHTA and CDR2 is FQGNSA. With 5 bases removed from V and 4 bases from J, the gap between germline ends came to 10 bases. Alopecia areata patients provided lesional scalp punch biopsies and peripheral blood. Investigators isolated RNA and reverse transcribed it into cDNA to act as the sequencing template. Here immunoSEQ multiplex PCR was the method, and the copy in TCRdb shows in-frame clones only, minus some. The sample lists 6,500 to 8,500 clones, 67% occurring once. The sequencing here drew on skin, taken at week 0. This sequence originates from a human donor with alopecia areata. The chain has TRBV7-2 and TRBJ2-3; D not resolved. CDR3 sequence (DNA): TGTGCCAGCAGCACTAAGTCCGCAGATACGCAGTATTTT. Its protein is CASSTKSADTQYF.